This paragraph reports one TCR beta chain. Its specificity is unknown. Conventional CD4 T cells were sorted as CD4+CD127+ cells. This record comes from a study of B cell selection in AIRE deficiency. General study results and limits: Shorter CDR3s marked shared Treg sequences, biased toward few non-templated insertions. About 29% of healthy-donor shared Treg TCRbeta sequences appeared in patient Tconv cells. Only approximately 9.2% of approximately 3,700 shared Treg sequences were patient-specific; 31.6% healthy-specific.

V lost 2 bases to trimming and J lost 0 bases, with 10 bases between them. There are 15 residues in the CDR3. Original handling: Patients' conventional T cells yielded some 9.9x10^4 distinct TCRbeta sequences; donors' about 1.5x10^5. TCRdb's table, derived via immunoSEQ multiplex PCR, lists solely in-frame clones and lacks some. The DNA was the basis for D and trimming; V, J and clone size are from that table. The sample has roughly 24,000 clones, around 96% seen once; the top ten hold roughly 0.18%. Sequenced material: CD4+CD127+ conventional T cells sorted from PBMCs. The clonotype was recovered from a human donor in good health. The gene calls are TRBV6-7 and TRBJ2-5, with a possible D match to TRBD1 (6 bases). TRBV6-7 is an ORF; its function is uncertain. CDR3 DNA sequence: TGTGCCAGCAGTTACCCGAGGGGGTACCAAGAGACCCAGTACTTC. Its translation is CASSYPRGYQETQYF.